The 9 T cell receptor beta chains in this list originate from one sample, sequenced in a study of tumor T cells in aggressive B-cell lymphoma. Data came from immunoSEQ multiplex PCR; TCRdb stores just in-frame clones and leaves some out. The sample shows around 6,600 clones, roughly 87% of them seen only once. Material for sequencing was tumor tissue. The receptors shown here come from an adult with diffuse large B cell lymphoma. Some clones in this sample may be carry-over from other donors' samples.

The chain carries TRBV4-2 and TRBJ2-5; 7 bases align to TRBD1. CDR3 length: 16 amino acids. V shed 0 bases and J 2 bases; nucleotides not matched to a gene: 6. In germline, CDR1 is LGHNA, CDR2 YNFKEQ. The CDR3 DNA sequence: TGTGCCAGCAGCCAAGATCGCAGCAGGGGGCAAGAGACCCAGTACTTC. Translation: CASSQDRSRGQETQYF.

V and J are TRBV29-1 and TRBJ2-2, with a possible D match to TRBD1 (6 bases). The germline V and J ends were trimmed by 3 bases and 2 bases, with 16 bases remaining between them. Germline V gene data show CDR1 as SQVTM and CDR2 as ANQGSEA. The CDR3 covers 16 residues. This chain's CDR3 is CSVESKDRQNTGELFF. The DNA of the CDR3 is TGCAGCGTTGAGAGTAAGGACAGACAAAACACCGGGGAGCTGTTTTTT.

This sequence joins TRBV30 and TRBJ2-2; 13 positions agree with TRBD2. Germline CDR1 is GTSNPN and CDR2 is SVGIG (reference sequence). The CDR3 covers 15 residues. V dropped 2 bases and J dropped 6; count of bases not matched to a gene: 3. The CDR3 here is CAWSTGTSGAGELFF. The CDR3 coding sequence is TGTGCCTGGAGTACCGGGACTAGCGGGGCCGGGGAGCTGTTTTTT.

CDR3 loop: CASSPRLAGGQSSYEQYF. In DNA form, the CDR3 reads TGTGCCAGCAGCCCCCGACTAGCGGGAGGTCAAAGCTCCTACGAGCAGTACTTC. This chain joins TRBV7-6 and TRBJ2-7, with 13 bases fitting TRBD2. The V gene end was trimmed by 5 bases and the J gene end by 0 bases; junction bases not matched to a gene: 10. Germline CDR1 and CDR2: SGHVS and FNYEAQ. The CDR3 covers 18 residues.

This sequence joins TRBV9 and TRBJ2-6; 7 bases are a match to TRBD2. Looked up from germline, CDR1 is SGDLS and CDR2 is YYNGEE. CDR3 length: 15 residues. The V segment lost 0 bases and the J segment 3 bases; nucleotides outside the gene matches: 0. In nucleotides, the CDR3 is TGTGCCAGCAGCGTAGGCGGGGGTGGGGCCAACGTCCTGACTTTC. Translation gives CASSVGGGGANVLTF.

This clone showed up just once. The chain has TRBV27 and TRBJ2-7, with 11 bases lining up with TRBD2. V dropped 5 bases and J dropped 5; count of bases not matched to a gene: 5. CDR3 length: 14 residues. The germline V gene has CDR1 MNHEY and CDR2 SMNVEV (reference sequence). The CDR3 spells CASSILAGGNEQYF. DNA for the CDR3: TGTGCCAGCAGTATATTAGCGGGGGGGAACGAGCAGTACTTC.

This chain connects TRBV28 to TRBJ1-1; D gene uncertain. The ends were cut back, 3 bases at V and 6 bases at J, with 11 bases in the middle. Germline loops: CDR1 MDHEN, CDR2 SYDVKM. The CDR3 sequence is 13 residues long. The CDR3 region is CASSFDGGPEAFF. DNA for the CDR3: TGTGCCAGCAGTTTCGATGGTGGGCCTGAAGCTTTCTTT.

The chain couples TRBV9 to TRBJ2-1; TRBD2 matches at 11 bases. The CDR3 extends over 18 amino acids. V shed 0 bases and J 4 bases; nucleotides not matched to a gene: 9. Germline assignment: CDR1 SGDLS and CDR2 YYNGEE. The CDR3 region is CASSVVRLAGTDYNEQFF. The CDR3 DNA follows: TGTGCCAGCAGCGTAGTAAGACTAGCGGGAACAGATTACAATGAGCAGTTCTTC. Together with reference TRBV9 and TRBJ2-1, the CDR3 gives the full variable domain: DSGVTQTPKHLITATGQRVTLRCSPRSGDLSVYWYQQSLDQGLQFLIQYYNGEERAKGNILERFSAQQFPDLHSELNLSSLELGDSALYFCASSVVRLAGTDYNEQFFGPGTRLTVL.

The chain employs TRBV6-5 and TRBJ2-7; possibly TRBD1 for D (6 bases). With 8 bases removed from V and 4 bases from J, the gap between germline ends came to 15 bases. The length of the CDR3 is 13 residues. Germline assignment: CDR1 MNHEY and CDR2 SVGAGI. The CDR3: CASRRDTKYEQYF. The CDR3 DNA follows: TGTGCCAGCCGTCGGGACACCAAATACGAGCAGTACTTC.